These T cell receptor beta chains were read from a single sample in a study of early T cells in non-severe SARS-CoV-2 infection. TCRdb re-analysed the 5' RACE reads in MiXCR, keeping a single row per CDR3 protein. The data contain about 36,000 distinct CDR3 sequences, 5.5% to 8% of them singletons. The sample in question was whole blood, obtained at baseline. The source is an adult who was a healthcare worker with PCR-confirmed SARS-CoV-2 infection or an uninfected control (not recorded which). Each CDR3 is given with its conserved first and last residue. A D gene is named only where the DNA matches it firmly.

j_gene,d_gene,v_gene,CDR3aa
TRBJ2-1,-,TRBV20-1,CSAPALGTYNEQFF
TRBJ2-5,-,TRBV20-1,CSAGGGAVQETQYF
TRBJ2-3,-,TRBV29-1,CSVASSSTDTQYF
TRBJ2-2,TRBD1,TRBV20-1,CSATQELQGVFF
TRBJ2-1,TRBD2,TRBV5-4,CASSWGAGAAYNEQFF
TRBJ2-7,TRBD1,TRBV6-2/TRBV6-3,CASSPPGTGGSEQYF
TRBJ1-1,-,TRBV12-3/TRBV12-4,CASSPGVTEAFF
TRBJ2-7,-,TRBV28,CASSPPAGRGEQYF
TRBJ2-7,TRBD1,TRBV5-1,CASSWRQGPYEQYF
TRBJ2-5,-,TRBV6-1,CASSGAGVTTQYF
TRBJ2-7,-,TRBV18,CASSRSYEQYF
TRBJ1-2,-,TRBV6-5,CASIGRASSNYGYTF
TRBJ2-3,-,TRBV9,CASSVGGITDTQYF
TRBJ1-1,TRBD1,TRBV11-2,CASSLRGVGTAEAFF
TRBJ1-5,-,TRBV10-3,CAISESQGINNQPQHF
TRBJ2-7,-,TRBV6-5,CASLIGGTSIRIPSYEQYF
TRBJ1-3,TRBD1,TRBV29-1,CSVELGTDGNTIYF
TRBJ2-7,-,TRBV18,CASSPSEIGRDSYEQYF
TRBJ1-2,-,TRBV24-1,CATSDALGRLDGYTF
TRBJ2-3,-,TRBV7-9,CASSLARDTQYF
TRBJ2-1,TRBD2,TRBV20-1,CSANSLAGAYNEQFF
TRBJ1-2,-,TRBV27,CASSSPDSPYGYTF
TRBJ2-7,-,TRBV28,CASRPGQRGEQYF
TRBJ2-1,TRBD2,TRBV20-1,CSARSAGGRGSYNEQFF
TRBJ2-7,TRBD2,TRBV6-2/TRBV6-3,CASSYPGLAGYVQYF
TRBJ2-5,TRBD1,TRBV10-3,CAISGAGTGEETQYF
TRBJ2-1,-,TRBV20-1,CSARRGSTNEQFF
TRBJ1-6,-,TRBV7-9,CASSRTRGGNSPLHF
TRBJ2-5,TRBD2,TRBV20-1,CSAGIAGGRRETQYF
TRBJ2-7,-,TRBV7-9,CASSLSASSYEQYF
TRBJ2-3,-,TRBV7-9,CASTRGTDTQYF
TRBJ2-7,TRBD2,TRBV6-5,CASSYSGLAGSSSYEQYF
TRBJ2-2,-,TRBV10-2,CASSVLAATGELFF
TRBJ2-1,TRBD2,TRBV7-8,CASRTAGLAGNEQFF
TRBJ1-6,-,TRBV6-5,CASSYGGTASGPLHF
TRBJ2-3,-,TRBV7-9,CASSFTASTDTQYF
TRBJ1-1,-,TRBV2,CASLLRGNTEAFF
TRBJ2-6,-,TRBV19,CASSSRGSGANVLTF
TRBJ1-1,-,TRBV29-1,CSAFAGQGMGEAFF
TRBJ2-5,TRBD2,TRBV5-4,CASSSTSGTETQYF
TRBJ2-1,-,TRBV5-1,CASSSGPGREQFF
TRBJ1-6,-,TRBV6-2/TRBV6-3,CASSSTPGGSPLHF
TRBJ2-3,-,TRBV7-8,CASSFGLDTDTQYF